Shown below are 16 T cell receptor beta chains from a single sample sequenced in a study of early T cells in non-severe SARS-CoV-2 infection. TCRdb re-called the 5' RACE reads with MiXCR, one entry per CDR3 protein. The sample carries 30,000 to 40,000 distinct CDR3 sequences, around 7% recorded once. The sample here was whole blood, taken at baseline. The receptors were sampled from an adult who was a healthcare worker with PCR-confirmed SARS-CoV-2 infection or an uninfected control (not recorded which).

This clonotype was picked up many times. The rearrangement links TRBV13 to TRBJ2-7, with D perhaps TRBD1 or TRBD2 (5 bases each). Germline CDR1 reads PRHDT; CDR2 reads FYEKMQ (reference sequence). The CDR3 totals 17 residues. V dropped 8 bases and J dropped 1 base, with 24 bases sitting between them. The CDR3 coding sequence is TGTGCCAGCTCAACCATTGACTCGAGGGGCATTTCCTACGAGCAGTACTTC. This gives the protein CASSTIDSRGISYEQYF.

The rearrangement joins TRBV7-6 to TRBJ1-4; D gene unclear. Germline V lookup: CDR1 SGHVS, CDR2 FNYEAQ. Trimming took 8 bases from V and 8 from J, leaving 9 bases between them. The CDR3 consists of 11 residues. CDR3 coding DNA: TGTGCCAGCGGCCTACCGGAAAAACTGTTTTTT. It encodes CASGLPEKLFF.

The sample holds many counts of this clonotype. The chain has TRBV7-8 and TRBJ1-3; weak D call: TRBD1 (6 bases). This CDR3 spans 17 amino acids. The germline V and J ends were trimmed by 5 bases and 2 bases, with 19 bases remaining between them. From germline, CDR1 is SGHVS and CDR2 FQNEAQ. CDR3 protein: CASSTRIRDTPGNTIYF. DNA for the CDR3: TGTGCCAGCAGCACACGGATCCGGGACACGCCTGGAAACACCATATATTTT.

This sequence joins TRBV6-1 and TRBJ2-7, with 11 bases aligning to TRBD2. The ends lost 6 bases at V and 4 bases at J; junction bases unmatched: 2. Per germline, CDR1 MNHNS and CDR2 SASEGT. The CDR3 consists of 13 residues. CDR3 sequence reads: CASSWTSGYEQYV. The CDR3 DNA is TGTGCCAGCAGCTGGACTAGCGGGTACGAGCAGTACGTC.

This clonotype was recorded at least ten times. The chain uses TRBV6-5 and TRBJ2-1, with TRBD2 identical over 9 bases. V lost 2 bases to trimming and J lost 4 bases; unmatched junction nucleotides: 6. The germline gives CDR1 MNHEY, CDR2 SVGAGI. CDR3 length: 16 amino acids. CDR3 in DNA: TGTGCCAGCAGTTACCTCCTGACTAGCGGATACAATGAGCAGTTCTTC. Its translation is CASSYLLTSGYNEQFF.

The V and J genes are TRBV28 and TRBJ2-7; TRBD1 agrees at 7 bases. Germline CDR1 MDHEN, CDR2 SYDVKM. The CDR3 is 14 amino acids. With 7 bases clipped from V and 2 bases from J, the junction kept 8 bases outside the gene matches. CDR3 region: CASIGTAPPYEQYF. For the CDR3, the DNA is TGTGCCAGCATCGGGACAGCACCCCCCTACGAGCAGTACTTC.

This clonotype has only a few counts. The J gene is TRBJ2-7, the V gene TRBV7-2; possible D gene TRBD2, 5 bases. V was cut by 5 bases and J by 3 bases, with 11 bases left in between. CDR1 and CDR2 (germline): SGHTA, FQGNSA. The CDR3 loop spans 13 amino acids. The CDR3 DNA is TGTGCCAGCAGCACGAACCGGGACTACGAGCAGTACGTC. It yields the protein CASSTNRDYEQYV.

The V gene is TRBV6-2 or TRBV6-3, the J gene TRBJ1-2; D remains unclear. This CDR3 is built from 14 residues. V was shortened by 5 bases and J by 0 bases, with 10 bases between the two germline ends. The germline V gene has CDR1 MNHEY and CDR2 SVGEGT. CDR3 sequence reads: CASSGGPANYGYTF. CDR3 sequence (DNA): TGTGCCAGCAGTGGAGGGCCGGCTAACTATGGCTACACCTTC.

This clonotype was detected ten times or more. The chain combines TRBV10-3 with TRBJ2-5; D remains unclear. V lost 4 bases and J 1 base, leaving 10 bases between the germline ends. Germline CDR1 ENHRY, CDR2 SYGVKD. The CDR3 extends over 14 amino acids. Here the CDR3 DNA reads TGTGCCATCAGTGGGGGAAGGGCCCAAGAGACCCAGTACTTC. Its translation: CAISGGRAQETQYF.

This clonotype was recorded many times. The CDR3 nucleotides are TGCGCCAGCAGCCAAGAACCCAGCACAGATACGCAGTATTTT. It translates to CASSQEPSTDTQYF. The chain has TRBV4-3 and TRBJ2-3, with D uncertain. The CDR3 runs 14 residues. Germline values: CDR1 LGHNA, CDR2 YSLEER. Between the trimmed V and J ends, which lost 0 bases and 0 bases, there was a span of 4 bases.

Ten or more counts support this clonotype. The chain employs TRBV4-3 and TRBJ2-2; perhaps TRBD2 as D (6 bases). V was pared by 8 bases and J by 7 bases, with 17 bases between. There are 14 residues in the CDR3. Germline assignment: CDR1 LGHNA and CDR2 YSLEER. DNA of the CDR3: TGCGCCAGCCGGGGGACCCTCATTATCGGGGAGCTGTTTTTT. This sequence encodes CASRGTLIIGELFF.

The CDR3 loop is CASSLGGTGGGSPLHF. For the CDR3, the DNA is TGTGCCAGCAGCTTAGGAGGGACAGGGGGCGGTTCACCCCTCCACTTT. This rearrangement joins TRBV7-3 to TRBJ1-6, with TRBD1 matching over 12 bases. This CDR3 comprises 16 residues. V shed 2 bases and J 9 bases; nucleotides not matched to a gene: 5. CDR1 and CDR2 from the germline V gene are SGHTA and FQGTGA.

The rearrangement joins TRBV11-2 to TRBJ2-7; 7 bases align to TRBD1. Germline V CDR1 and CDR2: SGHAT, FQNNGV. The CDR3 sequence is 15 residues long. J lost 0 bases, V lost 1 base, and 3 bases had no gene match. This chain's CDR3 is CASSLVGQPSYEQYF. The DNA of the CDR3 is TGTGCCAGCAGCTTAGTGGGACAGCCCTCCTACGAGCAGTACTTC.

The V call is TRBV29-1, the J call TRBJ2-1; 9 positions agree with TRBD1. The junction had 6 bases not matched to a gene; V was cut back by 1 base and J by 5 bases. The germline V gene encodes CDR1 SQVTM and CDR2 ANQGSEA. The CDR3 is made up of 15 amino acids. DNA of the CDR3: TGCAGCGTTGAAGGGGACAGGGTGGTGGACAATGAGCAGTTCTTC. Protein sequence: CSVEGDRVVDNEQFF.

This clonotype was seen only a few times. CDR3 protein: CAIVAELMDTQYF. CDR3 coding DNA: TGTGCCATTGTAGCGGAGTTAATGGATACGCAGTATTTT. The chain recombines TRBV12-3 or TRBV12-4 with TRBJ2-3; weak D call: TRBD2 (6 bases). This CDR3 comprises 13 residues. Deletions cut 10 bases from V and 6 bases from J, with 17 bases between.

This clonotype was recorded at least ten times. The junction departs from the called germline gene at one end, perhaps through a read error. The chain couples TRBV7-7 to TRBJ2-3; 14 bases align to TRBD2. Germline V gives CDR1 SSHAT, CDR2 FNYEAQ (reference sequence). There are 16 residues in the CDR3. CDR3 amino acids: CASSKGTSGSTDTQYF. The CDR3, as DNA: TGTGCTAGCAGCAAAGGGACTAGCGGGAGTACAGATACGCAGTATTTT.